The 10 T cell receptor beta chains reported below all come from one sample, sequenced in a study of cytomegalovirus exposure and HLA in healthy donors. TCRdb keeps only in-frame clones here, not all; method: immunoSEQ multiplex PCR. Counted here are 150,000 to 250,000 clones, about 79% occurring once; the ten biggest clones make up under 15%. Input material: PBMCs. The receptors were gathered from a woman aged 30 to 39 in good health and CMV-seropositive.

The gene calls are TRBV4-2 and TRBJ2-7; 7 nucleotides agree with TRBD1. The CDR3 is made up of 14 amino acids. Trimming at V came to 5 bases and at J to 3 bases, leaving 7 bases not matched to a gene. Germline V gene sequence: CDR1 LGHNA, CDR2 YNFKEQ. CDR3 in DNA: TGTGCCAGCAGCGTGCCGGGACAGAACTACGAGCAGTACTTC. Protein: CASSVPGQNYEQYF.

This clone was observed a single time. The chain uses TRBV5-1 and TRBJ1-2, with a weak D call TRBD1 (6 bases). The CDR3 spans 15 residues. Deletions cut 4 bases from V and 2 bases from J, with 15 bases between. CDR1 is SGHRS, CDR2 YFSETQ, per germline. DNA of the CDR3: TGCGCCAGCAGCCCCGTTACAGGGAGCAACTATGGCTACACCTTC. Residues: CASSPVTGSNYGYTF.

This chain links TRBV28 with TRBJ2-3, with a possible D match to TRBD1 (6 bases). The V gene's germline CDR1 is MDHEN and CDR2 SYDVKM. This CDR3 has 14 amino acids. The germline V and J ends were trimmed by 6 bases and 3 bases, with 13 bases remaining between them. CDR3 in amino acids: CASRKGGWTDTQYF. CDR3 DNA sequence: TGTGCCAGCAGAAAAGGGGGTTGGACAGATACGCAGTATTTT.

This rearrangement joins TRBV4-1 to TRBJ1-1, with a weak D call TRBD1 (5 bases). Trimming pared 0 bases from V and 11 bases from J, leaving 13 bases between. In germline, CDR1 is MGHRA, CDR2 YSYEKL. The CDR3 runs 13 residues. This CDR3 reads CASSQDLAGQAFF. As DNA, the CDR3 is TGCGCCAGCAGCCAAGATTTGGCGGGGCAGGCTTTCTTT.

J is TRBJ1-2 and V is TRBV19, with D hard to call. This CDR3 spans 14 amino acids. Germline CDR1 LNHDA, CDR2 SQIVND (reference sequence). The V end lost 1 base, the J end lost 4 bases, and 10 bases lay between the germline ends. The CDR3 nucleotides are TGTGCCAGTAGTATAGTATTGGGCAGCTATGGCTACACCTTC. It yields the protein CASSIVLGSYGYTF.

The gene calls are TRBV2 and TRBJ2-5; D call uncertain. Germline V lookup: CDR1 SNHLY, CDR2 FYNNEI. V was pared by 7 bases and J by 2 bases, with 11 bases between. CDR3 length equals 13 residues. CDR3 sequence (DNA): TGTGCCAGCACTTCAGAAGTTCAAGAGACCCAGTACTTC. As protein: CASTSEVQETQYF.

This clone occurred a few times. The chain joins TRBV7-2 to TRBJ2-4; no definite D call. CDR3 length equals 14 residues. Trimming stripped 0 bases from V and 7 bases from J, with 10 bases between. CDR1 is SGHTA, CDR2 FQGNSA, per germline. DNA for the CDR3: TGTGCCAGCAGCTTAGCGTACGGTCCGAACATTCAGTACTTC. It specifies CASSLAYGPNIQYF. The full variable domain, completed using reference TRBV7-2 and TRBJ2-4, is GAGVSQSPSNKVTEKGKDVELRCDPISGHTALYWYRQSLGQGLEFLIYFQGNSAPDKSGLPSDRFSAERTGGSVSTLTIQRTQQEDSAVYLCASSLAYGPNIQYFGAGTRLSVL.

This clone has just one count. The V call is TRBV1, the J call TRBJ1-2. TRBV1 is a pseudogene. The CDR3 consists of 15 residues. For the CDR3, the DNA is TGCACCAGCAGCCAAGATGGGGGGACCTACTATGGCTACACCTTC. Protein product: CTSSQDGGTYYGYTF.

The chain joins TRBV7-8 to TRBJ2-5; no definite D call. V was cut by 3 bases and J by 5 bases, with 10 bases left in between. Germline CDR1 and CDR2: SGHVS and FQNEAQ. This CDR3 spans 13 amino acids. The CDR3 spells CASSFGPAETQYF. The CDR3 DNA reads as TGTGCCAGCAGCTTTGGGCCGGCCGAGACCCAGTACTTC.

This clone was seen a few times. The chain couples TRBV18 to TRBJ1-1, with D maybe TRBD1 (6 bases). V was clipped by 3 bases and J by 5 bases, with 16 bases between them. The CDR3 runs to 15 residues. CDR1 KGHSH and CDR2 LQKENI come from the germline V gene. The CDR3 region is CASSPTTGMRTEAFF. The CDR3 bases are TGTGCCAGCTCACCTACGACAGGAATGAGAACTGAAGCTTTCTTT.